Listed below are T cell receptor beta chains from one sample, sequenced in a study of cytomegalovirus exposure and HLA in healthy donors. Clones were sequenced by immunoSEQ multiplex PCR, and TCRdb holds only the in-frame ones, with some missing. This sample yields fewer than 250,000 clones, of which about 81% are seen a single time; approximately 4.6% belongs to the top ten. The material sequenced was PBMCs. These receptors came from a young man in good health and CMV-seropositive. Each CDR3 is given with its conserved first and last residue. The D gene is left open where the match is weak.

TRBV12-5	NA	TRBJ2-2	CASGLLGVELAWGELFF
TRBV28	TRBD1	TRBJ2-2	CASSPPTGGRGELFF
TRBV5-1	NA	TRBJ2-2	CASSLATGNTGELFF
TRBV13	TRBD2	TRBJ2-7	CASSLGLAGGEQYF
TRBV28	TRBD1	TRBJ1-4	CASHLDRGNEKLFF
TRBV5-4	TRBD1	TRBJ1-2	CASSQDHRGDGVTGYTF
TRBV28	NA	TRBJ1-1	CASGGGSWNTEAFF
TRBV7-9	NA	TRBJ2-1	CSSSPGHDEQFF
TRBV6-1	NA	TRBJ2-5	CASTQGETQYF
TRBV4-3	NA	TRBJ1-2	CASSQVVGAEYGYTF
TRBV5-8	NA	TRBJ1-5	CASTPTGSYSNQPQHF
TRBV4-3	TRBD2	TRBJ2-3	CASSQGTSGRIRDTQYF
TRBV7-3	TRBD2	TRBJ2-2	CASSRYKTSDTGELFF
TRBV2	TRBD2	TRBJ2-3	CASSERASGRTDTQYF
TRBV28	TRBD1	TRBJ1-4	CASSLQGAGEKLFF
TRBV6-6	NA	TRBJ1-2	CASSAGVNYGYTF
TRBV11-3	NA	TRBJ1-1	CASSLGLGRGGHTEAFF
TRBV5-5	NA	TRBJ1-2	CASSLERELYGYTF
TRBV7-8	NA	TRBJ2-1	CASSPDPGATYNEQFF
TRBV30	NA	TRBJ2-5	CAWSVMGETQYF
TRBV5-1	NA	TRBJ1-4	CASSLGVTDLEKLFF
TRBV11-2	NA	TRBJ1-5	CASSLGTGSNQPQHF
TRBV4-2	NA	TRBJ2-3	CASSQESYGRGTDTQYF
TRBV19	TRBD1	TRBJ1-3	CASSPTGGGGNTIYF
TRBV28	TRBD1	TRBJ1-4	CASSNRGTNEKLFF
TRBV6-1	NA	TRBJ1-5	CASSDLDRQELNNQPQHF
TRBV12-5	TRBD1	TRBJ2-2	CASGRRTGIAGELFF
TRBV30	NA	TRBJ1-1	CAGRVNTEAFF
TRBV6-5	NA	TRBJ2-7	CAASKILGDEQYF
TRBV27	NA	TRBJ2-7	CASSLAGAPYEQYF
TRBV29-1	NA	TRBJ1-1	CSVGGQMNTEAFF
TRBV19	TRBD1	TRBJ2-3	CASSTGQDSQYF
TRBV18	NA	TRBJ1-2	CASSPPAGLHGYTF
TRBV28	NA	TRBJ1-3	CASSLHSSGNTIYF
TRBV4-3	NA	TRBJ1-1	CASSQEAGLTEAFF
TRBV18	NA	TRBJ2-2	CASSPLNTGELFF
TRBV30	NA	TRBJ1-2	CAWSVTASGYTF
TRBV15	TRBD1	TRBJ1-2	CATSLGGLGGYTF
TRBV10-2	TRBD2	TRBJ2-5	CASGGTTQETQYF
TRBV11-1	NA	TRBJ2-3	CASTPYTDTQYF
TRBV28	TRBD2	TRBJ2-7	CASIQRPGSGSYEQYF
TRBV28	TRBD1	TRBJ1-2	CASNTGDYGYTF